The 7 T cell receptor beta chains listed next were all sequenced from one sample in a study of Graves' ophthalmopathy and Graves' hyperthyroidism. CDR3 regions of TCR beta were amplified from RNA transcripts. RT-PCR with HTBI primers came first, then second-round multiplex PCR. Using its own MiXCR run on the multiplex PCR reads, TCRdb lists one record per CDR3 protein. The table lists 500,000 to 700,000 distinct CDR3 sequences, approximately 21% of them singletons. What was sequenced was peripheral blood. The origin of the receptors is a woman aged 18-35 years with stable Graves' hyperthyroidism. Some clones in this sample may be carry-over from other donors' samples.

This clonotype appeared once. A much larger clone lies a single base off, so this may be a read error. The CDR3 does not close with the conserved phenylalanine or tryptophan, likely indicating a read error. The chain couples TRBV25-1 to TRBJ2-2; D unresolved. CDR3 size: 16 residues. V lost 4 bases and J lost 2, with 14 bases in between. Per germline, CDR1 MGHDK and CDR2 SYGVNS. The CDR3 region is CASSVDAKANTGELFL. CDR3 in DNA: TGTGCCAGCAGTGTAGATGCGAAGGCTAACACCGGGGAGCTGTTTTTG.

In its sample, this clonotype was seen many times. V usage is TRBV12-3 or TRBV12-4 and J usage is TRBJ2-5; possible D gene TRBD2, 5 bases. The V end lost 3 bases, the J end lost 0 bases, and 14 bases lay between the germline ends. CDR3 length: 16 residues. CDR3 in amino acids: CASSLVGEEYQETQYF. CDR3 sequence (DNA): TGTGCCAGCAGTTTGGTCGGGGAAGAGTACCAAGAGACCCAGTACTTC.

This clonotype was picked up a small number of times. V gene TRBV3-1 combines with J gene TRBJ2-7; 11 nucleotides agree with TRBD2. The germline V gene encodes CDR1 LGHDT and CDR2 YNNKEL (reference sequence). The CDR3 is 16 residues long. Trimming cost V 3 bases and J 3 bases; bases outside gene matches: 7. The CDR3: CASSHPLAGGLYEQYF. CDR3 nucleotides: TGTGCCAGCAGCCACCCTCTAGCGGGGGGTCTCTACGAGCAGTACTTC.

This clonotype was detected ten times or more. The genes are TRBV3-1 and TRBJ1-1, with D uncertain. The germline gives CDR1 LGHDT, CDR2 YNNKEL (reference sequence). This CDR3 has 13 residues. Trimming stripped 1 base from V and 0 bases from J, with 3 bases between. The CDR3 here is CASSQGLNTEAFF. In DNA form, the CDR3 reads TGTGCCAGCAGCCAAGGCCTGAACACTGAAGCTTTCTTT.

J is TRBJ2-7 and V is TRBV12-3 or TRBV12-4, with TRBD2 as a possible D gene (7 bases). V shed 2 bases and J shed 12 bases, with 20 bases lying between them. The CDR3 runs to 14 residues. The CDR3 coding sequence is TGTGCCAGCAGTTTATCGCGGTGGGAGGGGGAATCGTACTTC. Protein: CASSLSRWEGESYF.

At least ten counts were recorded for this clonotype. The V call is TRBV3-1, the J call TRBJ1-5; the D is unclear. The ends were cut back, 1 base at V and 3 bases at J, with 10 bases in the middle. The CDR3 sequence is 15 residues long. In germline, CDR1 is LGHDT, CDR2 YNNKEL (reference sequence). Here the CDR3 reads CASSQGSSNNQPQHF. The CDR3 nucleotides are TGTGCCAGCAGCCAAGGTAGCAGCAACAATCAGCCCCAGCATTTT.

This sequence joins TRBV19 and TRBJ2-5; 10 positions match TRBD1. Germline CDR1 is LNHDA and CDR2 is SQIVND (reference sequence). The CDR3 consists of 17 residues. V lost 1 base, J lost 5 bases, and 10 bases stayed unmatched. The CDR3 DNA is TGTGCCAGTAGTATAGGAACCGGGACAGGGGAGCAGGAGACCCAGTACTTC. Amino acid sequence: CASSIGTGTGEQETQYF.